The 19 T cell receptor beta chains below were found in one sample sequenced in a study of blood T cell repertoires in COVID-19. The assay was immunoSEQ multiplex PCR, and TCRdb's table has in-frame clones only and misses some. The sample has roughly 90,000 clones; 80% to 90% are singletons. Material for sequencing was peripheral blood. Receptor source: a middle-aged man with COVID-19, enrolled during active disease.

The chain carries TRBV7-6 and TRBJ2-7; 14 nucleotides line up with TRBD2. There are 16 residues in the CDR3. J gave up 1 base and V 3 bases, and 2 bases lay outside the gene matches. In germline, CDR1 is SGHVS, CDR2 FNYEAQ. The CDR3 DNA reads TGTGCCAGCAGCTTGACTAGCGGGGGGGCTTCCTACGAGCAGTACTTC. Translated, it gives CASSLTSGGASYEQYF.

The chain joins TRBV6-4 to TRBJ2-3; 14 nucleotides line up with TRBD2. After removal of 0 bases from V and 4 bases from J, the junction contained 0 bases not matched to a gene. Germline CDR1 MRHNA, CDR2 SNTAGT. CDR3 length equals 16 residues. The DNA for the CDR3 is TGTGCCAGCAGTGACTCGACTAGCGGGGGGGCAGATACGCAGTATTTT. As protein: CASSDSTSGGADTQYF.

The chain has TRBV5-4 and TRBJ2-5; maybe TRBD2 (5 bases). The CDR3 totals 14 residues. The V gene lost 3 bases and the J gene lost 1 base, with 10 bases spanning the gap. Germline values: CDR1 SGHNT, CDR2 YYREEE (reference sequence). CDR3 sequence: CASSSDGLQETQYF. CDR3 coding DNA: TGTGCCAGCAGCTCTGACGGACTCCAAGAGACCCAGTACTTC.

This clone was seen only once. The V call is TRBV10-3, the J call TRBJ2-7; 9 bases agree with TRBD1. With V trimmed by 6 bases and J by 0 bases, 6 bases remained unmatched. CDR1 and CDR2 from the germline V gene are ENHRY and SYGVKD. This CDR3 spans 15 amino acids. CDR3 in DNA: TGTGCCATCAGAGGACAGGGGAAACGCTCCTACGAGCAGTACTTC. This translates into CAIRGQGKRSYEQYF.

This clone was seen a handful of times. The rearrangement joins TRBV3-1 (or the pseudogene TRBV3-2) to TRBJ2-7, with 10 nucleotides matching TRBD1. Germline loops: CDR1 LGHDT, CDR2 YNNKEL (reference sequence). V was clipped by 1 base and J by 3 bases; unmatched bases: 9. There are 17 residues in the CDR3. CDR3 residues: CASSQAVAGTGVYEQYF. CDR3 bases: TGTGCCAGCAGCCAAGCTGTCGCCGGGACAGGGGTCTACGAGCAGTACTTC.

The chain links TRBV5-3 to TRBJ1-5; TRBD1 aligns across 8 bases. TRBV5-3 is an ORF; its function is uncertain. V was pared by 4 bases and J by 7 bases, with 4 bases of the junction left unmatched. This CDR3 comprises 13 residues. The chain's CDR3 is CARSKTGGQPQHF. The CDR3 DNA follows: TGTGCCAGAAGCAAAACAGGGGGGCAGCCCCAGCATTTT.

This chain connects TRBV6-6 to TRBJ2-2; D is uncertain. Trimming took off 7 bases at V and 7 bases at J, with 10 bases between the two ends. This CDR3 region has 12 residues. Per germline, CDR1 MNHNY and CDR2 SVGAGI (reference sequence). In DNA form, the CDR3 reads TGTGCCAGCACCTACGGAGTCGGGGAGCTGTTTTTT. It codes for CASTYGVGELFF.

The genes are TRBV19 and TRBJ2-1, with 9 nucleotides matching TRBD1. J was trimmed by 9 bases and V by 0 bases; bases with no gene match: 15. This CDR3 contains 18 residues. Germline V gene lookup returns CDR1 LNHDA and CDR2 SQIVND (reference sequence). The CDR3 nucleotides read TGTGCCAGTAGTATAGATCATCTAGACAGGGGGGACTCCTGTGAGCAGTTCTTC. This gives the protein CASSIDHLDRGDSCEQFF.

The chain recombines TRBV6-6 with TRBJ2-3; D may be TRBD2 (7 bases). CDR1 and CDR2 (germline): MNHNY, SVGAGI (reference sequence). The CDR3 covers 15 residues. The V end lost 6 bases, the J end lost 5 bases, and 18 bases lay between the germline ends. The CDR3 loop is CASRELGGAGDTQYF. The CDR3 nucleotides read TGTGCCAGCAGGGAGTTGGGGGGGGCGGGAGATACGCAGTATTTT.

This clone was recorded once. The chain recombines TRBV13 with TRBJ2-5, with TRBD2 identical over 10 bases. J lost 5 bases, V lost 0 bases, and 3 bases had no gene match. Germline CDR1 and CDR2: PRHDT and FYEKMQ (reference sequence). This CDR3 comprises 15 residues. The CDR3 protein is CASSLGLAGWETQYF. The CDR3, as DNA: TGTGCCAGCAGCTTAGGACTAGCGGGGTGGGAGACCCAGTACTTC. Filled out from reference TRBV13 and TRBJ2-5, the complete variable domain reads AAGVIQSPRHLIKEKRETATLKCYPIPRHDTVYWYQQGPGQDPQFLISFYEKMQSDKGSIPDRFSAQQFSDYHSELNMSSLELGDSALYFCASSLGLAGWETQYFGPGTRLLVL.

The CDR3 DNA reads TGTGCCAGCAGTATTCTTAGAGACACTGAAGCTTTCTTT. The encoded protein is CASSILRDTEAFF. V gene TRBV28 combines with J gene TRBJ1-1; D unresolved. Trimming took off 5 bases at V and 3 bases at J, with 10 bases between the two ends. Germline CDR1 is MDHEN and CDR2 is SYDVKM. The CDR3 length is 13 residues.

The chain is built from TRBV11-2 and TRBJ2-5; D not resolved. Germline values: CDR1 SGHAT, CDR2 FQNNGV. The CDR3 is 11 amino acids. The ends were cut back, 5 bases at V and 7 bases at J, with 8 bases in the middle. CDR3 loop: CASSNTRTQYF. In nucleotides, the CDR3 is TGTGCCAGCAGCAACACACGGACCCAGTACTTC.

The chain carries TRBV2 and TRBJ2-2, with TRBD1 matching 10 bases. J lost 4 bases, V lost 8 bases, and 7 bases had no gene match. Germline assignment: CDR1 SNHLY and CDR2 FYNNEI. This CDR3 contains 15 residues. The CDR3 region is CASGAGTGVTGELFF. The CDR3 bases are TGTGCCAGCGGTGCCGGGACAGGGGTCACCGGGGAGCTGTTTTTT.

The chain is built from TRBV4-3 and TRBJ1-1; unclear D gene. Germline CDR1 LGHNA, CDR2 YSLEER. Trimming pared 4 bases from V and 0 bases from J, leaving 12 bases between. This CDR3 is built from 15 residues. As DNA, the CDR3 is TGCGCCAGCAGCCTAGGACTTCGGATGAACACTGAAGCTTTCTTT. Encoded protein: CASSLGLRMNTEAFF.

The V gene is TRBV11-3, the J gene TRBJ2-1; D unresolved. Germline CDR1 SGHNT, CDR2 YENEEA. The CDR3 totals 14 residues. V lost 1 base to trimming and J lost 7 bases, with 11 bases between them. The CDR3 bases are TGTGCCAGCAGCTTAGTAGGCATCGGGAATGAGCAGTTCTTC. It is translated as CASSLVGIGNEQFF.

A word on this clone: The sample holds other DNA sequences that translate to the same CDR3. CDR3 nucleotides: TGCGCCAGCAGCCCAGGGGCGACTAATGAAAAACTGTTTTTT. Protein sequence: CASSPGATNEKLFF. The chain couples TRBV5-1 to TRBJ1-4; D is possibly TRBD1 (6 bases). Trimming took off 4 bases at V and 2 bases at J, with 9 bases between the two ends. This CDR3 spans 14 amino acids. Germline values: CDR1 SGHRS, CDR2 YFSETQ. Supplemented by reference TRBV5-1 and TRBJ1-4, the full variable domain reads KAGVTQTPRYLIKTRGQQVTLSCSPISGHRSVSWYQQTPGQGLQFLFEYFSETQRNKGNFPGRFSGRQFSNSRSEMNVSTLELGDSALYLCASSPGATNEKLFFGSGTQLSVL.

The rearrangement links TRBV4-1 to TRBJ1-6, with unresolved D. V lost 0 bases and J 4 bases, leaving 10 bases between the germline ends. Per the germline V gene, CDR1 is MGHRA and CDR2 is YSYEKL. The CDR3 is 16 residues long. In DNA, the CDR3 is TGCGCCAGCAGCCAAGATTCTCAGACTTATAATTCACCCCTCCACTTT. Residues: CASSQDSQTYNSPLHF.

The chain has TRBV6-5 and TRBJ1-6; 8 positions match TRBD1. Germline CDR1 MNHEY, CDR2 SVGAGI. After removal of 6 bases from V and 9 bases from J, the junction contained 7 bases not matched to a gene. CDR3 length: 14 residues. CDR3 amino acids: CASSPGQGVSPLHF. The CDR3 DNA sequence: TGTGCCAGCAGCCCAGGACAGGGTGTTTCACCCCTCCACTTT.

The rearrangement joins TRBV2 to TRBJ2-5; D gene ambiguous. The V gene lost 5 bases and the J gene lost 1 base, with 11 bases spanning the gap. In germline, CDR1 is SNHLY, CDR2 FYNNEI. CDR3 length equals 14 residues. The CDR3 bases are TGTGCCAGCAGTTACGATACAGTCCAAGAGACCCAGTACTTC. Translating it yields CASSYDTVQETQYF.